This TCR beta chain was sequenced during a study of T cells in Graves' hyperthyroidism and ophthalmopathy. Across the whole study: Sampling of peripheral blood happened at initial diagnosis, prior to any treatment. General observations from the study: Most clonotypes expanded in thyroid above 0.001 were likewise present in blood.

Exclusion of patients followed from uncontrolled infection, other autoimmune disease, pregnancy or lactation. This sample holds PBMCs from approximately 10 ml fresh peripheral blood. This CDR3 contains 20 residues. V shed 3 bases and J 0 bases; nucleotides not matched to a gene: 13. Germline V gene lookup returns CDR1 DFQATT and CDR2 SNEGSKA (reference sequence). Amplification of TCR beta CDR3 regions used RNA as the template. The primer set for the first-round RT-PCR of the TCR CDR3 was HTBI. TCRdb reprocessed the multiplex PCR reads with MiXCR, giving one entry per CDR3 protein. The data hold 300,000 to 350,000 distinct CDR3 sequences, with roughly 20% observed a single time. About this clonotype: The antigen is not known.

This clonotype was sampled from a woman aged 45-59 years with Graves' hyperthyroidism. Sequenced material: blood. The J gene is TRBJ2-1, the V gene TRBV20-1, with 14 bases identical to TRBD2. DNA of the CDR3: TGCAGTGCTAGGCCAGGGGCGGGACTAGCGGGGGTCAGCTCCTACAATGAGCAGTTCTTC. Encoded protein: CSARPGAGLAGVSSYNEQFF.